This entry lists 7 T cell receptor beta chains sequenced from one sample in a study of beta chain features in type 1 diabetes. Study-level points and caveats: All four CD4+ subsets of Type 1 diabetes patients contained TCRB CDR3s that were moderately but significantly shorter.

Their specific antigens are unknown. Investigators reverse transcribed all isolated RNA, so they sequenced expressed TCRB transcripts. Method: immunoSEQ multiplex PCR; TCRdb's copy keeps in-frame clones and lacks some. The data hold hundreds of thousands of clones, with 11% to 15% observed a single time. What was sequenced was naive CD4+ T cells from blood. The receptors derive from a young man with type 1 diabetes.

A remark on this clone: A read error is possible here, since a much larger clone lies one base away. This chain connects TRBV6-1 to TRBJ2-3; no clear D. Germline V gene sequence: CDR1 MNHNS, CDR2 SASEGT. Trimming removed 5 bases at V and 2 bases at J, with 2 bases between. This CDR3 is 11 amino acids long. The CDR3 region is CASSSTDTQYF. Written as DNA, the CDR3 is TGTGCCAGCAGTTCCACAGATACGCAGTATTTT.

The chain recombines TRBV29-1 with TRBJ1-3; 7 bases fit TRBD1. The germline gives CDR1 SQVTM, CDR2 ANQGSEA. V gave up 6 bases and J gave up 1 base; unmatched junction bases: 6. The CDR3 extends over 14 amino acids. The CDR3 loop reads CSVTGSSSGNTIYF. The CDR3 DNA reads as TGCAGCGTGACAGGGTCTTCGTCTGGAAACACCATATATTTT.

This clone was observed a few times. V and J are TRBV7-2 and TRBJ2-1; D gene uncertain. Trimming took 1 base from V and 9 from J, leaving 4 bases between them. This CDR3 comprises 11 residues. CDR1 SGHTA and CDR2 FQGNSA come from the germline V gene. The CDR3 bases are TGTGCCAGCAGCTTAGTCAGTGAGCAGTTCTTC. Protein sequence: CASSLVSEQFF.

This clone showed up just a few times. V usage is TRBV19 and J usage is TRBJ2-1; possible D gene TRBD2, 5 bases. This CDR3 is 13 amino acids long. The germline V gene has CDR1 LNHDA and CDR2 SQIVND (reference sequence). The V end was cut by 4 bases, the J end by 9 bases, with 13 bases between. The CDR3 region is CASSTLAMVEQFF. DNA of the CDR3: TGTGCCAGTAGTACGCTAGCAATGGTTGAGCAGTTCTTC.

This clone came up a few times. The chain uses TRBV25-1 and TRBJ2-3; D unresolved. This CDR3 has 14 residues. V was shortened by 2 bases and J by 2 bases, with 8 bases between the two germline ends. Per the germline V gene, CDR1 is MGHDK and CDR2 is SYGVNS. CDR3 amino acids: CASSEGIPTDTQYF. CDR3 in DNA: TGTGCCAGCAGTGAAGGCATCCCCACAGATACGCAGTATTTT.

The rearrangement links TRBV5-4 to TRBJ2-3, with a possible D match to TRBD2 (5 bases). Trimming cost V 0 bases and J 0 bases, with 14 bases left between them. This CDR3 is built from 17 residues. Germline V gene lookup returns CDR1 SGHNT and CDR2 YYREEE (reference sequence). The CDR3 region has the DNA TGTGCCAGCAGCTTGGTAGCGCCGGGGAGTAGCACAGATACGCAGTATTTT. Translation: CASSLVAPGSSTDTQYF.

This clone turned up a few times. The chain has TRBV28 and TRBJ1-5; D call uncertain. The germline V gene encodes CDR1 MDHEN and CDR2 SYDVKM. The V and J ends lost 6 bases and 11 bases respectively, with 11 bases between them. CDR3 length: 11 amino acids. CDR3: CASRSLGAQHF. DNA for the CDR3: TGTGCCAGCAGGTCACTTGGGGCCCAGCATTTT.